One T cell receptor beta chain is described in this entry. Antigen specificity is unknown. The CDR3 length is 13 residues. V dropped 3 bases and J dropped 6; count of bases not matched to a gene: 5. Germline CDR1 reads SQVTM; CDR2 reads ANQGSEA. These data are taken from a study of yellow fever vaccine responses in identical twins. Overall study results and limits: Twins showed a vaccine T cell response that reportedly seemed partly convergent, partly personalized.

TCRdb used MiXCR to reprocess the RT-PCR reads, holding one entry per CDR3 protein. This sample has roughly 14,000 distinct CDR3 sequences, with about four fifths found just once. Specimen: T cells from blood (PBMCs), unsorted or a sorted subset (not recorded which), collected before or after yellow fever vaccination (not recorded which). The receptor's source is a young woman who received the yellow fever vaccine. This chain joins TRBV29-1 and TRBJ2-7, with 10 nucleotides matching TRBD1. The CDR3 coding sequence is TGCAGCGTTGATAGACAGGGGGCTGGCGAGCAGTACTTC. Translated, it gives CSVDRQGAGEQYF.